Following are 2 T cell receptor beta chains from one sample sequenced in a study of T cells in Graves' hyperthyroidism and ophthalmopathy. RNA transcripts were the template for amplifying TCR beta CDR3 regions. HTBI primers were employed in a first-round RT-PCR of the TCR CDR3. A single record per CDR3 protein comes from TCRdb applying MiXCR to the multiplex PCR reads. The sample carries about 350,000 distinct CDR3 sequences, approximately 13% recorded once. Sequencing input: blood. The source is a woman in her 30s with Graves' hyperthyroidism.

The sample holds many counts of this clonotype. The CDR3 loop reads CASSGLSGGSTDTQYF. The CDR3 nucleotides read TGTGCCAGCAGCGGACTTAGCGGGGGGAGCACAGATACGCAGTATTTT. The gene calls are TRBV9 and TRBJ2-3, with 10 bases that match TRBD2. V shed 3 bases and J 0 bases; nucleotides not matched to a gene: 4. The CDR3 consists of 16 residues. CDR1 and CDR2 from the germline V gene are SGDLS and YYNGEE.

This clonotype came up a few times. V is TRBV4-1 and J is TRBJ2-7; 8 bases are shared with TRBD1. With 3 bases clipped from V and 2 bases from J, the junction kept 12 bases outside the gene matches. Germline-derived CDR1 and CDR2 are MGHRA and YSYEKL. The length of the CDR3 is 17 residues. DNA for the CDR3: TGCGCCAGCAGCCAGGCGACAGGGGAAAAAAACCCCTACGAGCAGTACTTC. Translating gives CASSQATGEKNPYEQYF.